The clone carrying this T cell receptor beta chain was detected ten times or more. Its cognate antigen is unknown. This sample is part of a study of breast tumors, draining lymph nodes, adjacent tissues. TCRdb ran MiXCR on the multiplex PCR reads and lists one entry per CDR3 protein. The sample records about 180,000 distinct CDR3 sequences, approximately 33% being singletons. Notes on the study in general: Tumors had less TCR diversity than lymph nodes, more than nontumor tissue. Tumor T cell lymph node origin was a supported hypothesis, not proven. Luminal-like breast cancer showed significantly greater tumor-nontumor repertoire similarity than basal-like breast cancer did.

The lymph nodes were axillary draining lymph nodes from breast cancer patients. This sequence originates from a female donor with breast cancer. Some clones in this sample may be carry-over from other donors' samples. Material for sequencing was axillary lymph node tissue.

The CDR3 reads CASSHQRGGRDTQYF. CDR3 DNA: TGTGCCAGCAGCCACCAGCGGGGGGGCCGAGATACGCAGTATTTT. The genes are TRBV7-8 and TRBJ2-3; 10 bases line up with TRBD2. The CDR3 runs to 15 residues. Germline V gene lookup returns CDR1 SGHVS and CDR2 FQNEAQ. With V trimmed by 5 bases and J by 5 bases, 7 bases remained unmatched.